These 30 T cell receptor beta chains originate from one sample sequenced in a study of chemoradiotherapy in HPV16-positive cancers. Measured with immunoSEQ multiplex PCR; TCRdb has only the in-frame clones, and not every one. Of over 30,000 clones listed, around 87% are singletons. The sequences come from blood, collected from a patient who underwent chemoradiotherapy. Receptor source: a human donor with HPV-associated anogenital cancer.

V is TRBV13 and J is TRBJ1-1; 7 nucleotides align to TRBD1. There are 16 residues in the CDR3. After removal of 3 bases from V and 5 bases from J, the junction contained 12 bases not matched to a gene. Germline loops: CDR1 PRHDT, CDR2 FYEKMQ (reference sequence). The DNA of the CDR3 is TGTGCCAGCAGCTTGTCGACAGGGACGTTGGAGACTGAAGCTTTCTTT. Its translation: CASSLSTGTLETEAFF.

This clone was recorded only once. This rearrangement joins TRBV19 to TRBJ2-2, with D tentatively TRBD2 (6 bases). The V gene lost 7 bases and the J gene lost 5 bases, with 14 bases spanning the gap. The CDR3 spans 14 residues. Germline V gene sequence: CDR1 LNHDA, CDR2 SQIVND (reference sequence). The DNA for the CDR3 is TGTGCCAGTAATGGAGGGGCCGGTACCGGGGAGCTGTTTTTT. Its translation is CASNGGAGTGELFF.

The V call is TRBV7-2, the J call TRBJ2-3, with 10 nucleotides matching TRBD2. The CDR3 is made up of 17 amino acids. Germline CDR1 reads SGHTA; CDR2 reads FQGNSA. The V and J ends lost 5 bases and 0 bases, in that order; junction bases with no gene match: 8. The CDR3 nucleotides are TGTGCCAGCAGCAGGGGACTAGCGACTACTAGCACAGATACGCAGTATTTT. Protein sequence: CASSRGLATTSTDTQYF.

The chain links TRBV7-2 to TRBJ1-6, with D perhaps TRBD1 (6 bases). In germline, CDR1 is SGHTA, CDR2 FQGNSA. V dropped 4 bases and J dropped 0 bases, with 13 bases sitting between them. This CDR3 region has 17 residues. For the CDR3, the DNA is TGTGCCAGCAGCTCAAATGCGGACAGCTCCTATAATTCACCCCTCCACTTT. Its protein product is CASSSNADSSYNSPLHF.

The chain is built from TRBV6-9 and TRBJ1-4, with D perhaps TRBD1 (5 bases). In germline, CDR1 is MNHGY, CDR2 SVAAGI. The CDR3 length is 16 residues. V was pared by 4 bases and J by 2 bases, with 14 bases between. CDR3 bases: TGTGCCAGCAGTTTTAAGGGGCCGCCTACTAATGAAAAACTGTTTTTT. Translated, it gives CASSFKGPPTNEKLFF.

The CDR3 nucleotides read TGTGCCAGCAGTTACTCATGGGAGGGAGAAAAACTGTTTTTT. Translation gives CASSYSWEGEKLFF. This rearrangement joins TRBV6-5 to TRBJ1-4; D gene ambiguous. CDR3 length: 14 residues. Germline V lookup: CDR1 MNHEY, CDR2 SVGAGI. V shed 0 bases and J shed 8 bases, with 10 bases lying between them.

This sequence joins TRBV6-5 and TRBJ1-2; no firm D call. CDR3 length: 12 residues. V lost 0 bases and J lost 4, with 3 bases in between. The V gene's germline CDR1 is MNHEY and CDR2 SVGAGI. CDR3 protein: CASSYSSYGYTF. CDR3 DNA: TGTGCCAGCAGTTACTCTAGCTATGGCTACACCTTC.

The rearrangement links TRBV7-2 to TRBJ2-3; possible D gene TRBD1, 7 bases. V was cut by 2 bases and J by 3 bases, with 12 bases left in between. This CDR3 spans 15 amino acids. CDR1 and CDR2 from the germline V gene are SGHTA and FQGNSA. The CDR3 DNA sequence: TGTGCCAGCAGCTTACAGGGGGGTAGAACAGATACGCAGTATTTT. Amino acids: CASSLQGGRTDTQYF. The variable domain in full, with the rest retrieved from reference TRBV7-2 and TRBJ2-3, is GAGVSQSPSNKVTEKGKDVELRCDPISGHTALYWYRQSLGQGLEFLIYFQGNSAPDKSGLPSDRFSAERTGGSVSTLTIQRTQQEDSAVYLCASSLQGGRTDTQYFGPGTRLTVL.

The rearrangement uses TRBV7-8 and TRBJ1-4, with a possible D match to TRBD1 (6 bases). V was clipped by 5 bases and J by 0 bases, with 19 bases between them. This CDR3 has 18 residues. The germline V gene encodes CDR1 SGHVS and CDR2 FQNEAQ. Here the CDR3 reads CASSPGQYLGATNEKLFF. The CDR3, as DNA: TGTGCCAGCAGCCCCGGACAGTACTTGGGGGCAACTAATGAAAAACTGTTTTTT.

This chain connects TRBV2 to TRBJ1-2; D unclear. Germline lookup yields CDR1 SNHLY and CDR2 FYNNEI. The CDR3 is 15 amino acids. The V end was cut by 7 bases, the J end by 8 bases, with 23 bases between. As DNA, the CDR3 is TGTGCCAGCACTAGAAGCGGCGATAGGACGGGAGGCTACACCTTC. Amino acids: CASTRSGDRTGGYTF.

V gene TRBV27 combines with J gene TRBJ1-2; weak D call: TRBD1 (6 bases). The CDR3 has 14 amino acids. The germline V gene encodes CDR1 MNHEY and CDR2 SMNVEV (reference sequence). The V and J ends lost 2 bases and 3 bases respectively, with 10 bases between them. CDR3 DNA: TGTGCCAGCAGTTTAAGGGGGGGAGACTATGGCTACACCTTC. It is translated as CASSLRGGDYGYTF.

This chain connects TRBV5-6 to TRBJ2-5; D gene ambiguous. There are 12 residues in the CDR3. Trimming stripped 4 bases from V and 0 bases from J, with 4 bases between. CDR1 and CDR2 (germline): SGHDT, YYEEEE. CDR3 region: CASSQYQETQYF. The DNA of the CDR3 is TGTGCCAGCAGCCAGTACCAAGAGACCCAGTACTTC.

The chain uses TRBV4-3 and TRBJ1-5; 7 bases agree with TRBD1. This CDR3 has 15 amino acids. The germline gives CDR1 LGHNA, CDR2 YSLEER. The junction had 8 bases not matched to a gene; V was cut back by 3 bases and J by 6 bases. The CDR3 loop reads CASSHTTGVSQPQHF. Here the CDR3 DNA reads TGCGCCAGCAGCCACACAACAGGGGTATCTCAGCCCCAGCATTTT.

This clone showed up just a few times. The chain combines TRBV18 with TRBJ1-5, with D unresolved. The CDR3 is 13 residues long. Germline CDR1 reads KGHSH; CDR2 reads LQKENI. V lost 6 bases to trimming and J lost 5 bases, with 11 bases between them. CDR3 sequence: CASSSGADQPQHF. CDR3 bases: TGTGCCAGCTCGTCGGGAGCTGATCAGCCCCAGCATTTT.

The rearrangement uses TRBV5-1 and TRBJ1-2; D possibly corresponds to TRBD1 (6 bases). Trimming pared 1 base from V and 1 base from J, leaving 17 bases between. The CDR3 totals 17 residues. Germline V gene lookup returns CDR1 SGHRS and CDR2 YFSETQ. The CDR3: CASSLSAGASLNYGYTF. As DNA, the CDR3 is TGCGCCAGCAGCTTGTCGGCAGGGGCCAGCCTTAACTATGGCTACACCTTC. The entire variable domain, with the rest obtained from reference TRBV5-1 and TRBJ1-2, is as follows: KAGVTQTPRYLIKTRGQQVTLSCSPISGHRSVSWYQQTPGQGLQFLFEYFSETQRNKGNFPGRFSGRQFSNSRSEMNVSTLELGDSALYLCASSLSAGASLNYGYTFGSGTRLTVV.

This rearrangement joins TRBV28 to TRBJ1-6, with no clear D. The CDR3 length is 16 residues. V dropped 6 bases and J dropped 0 bases, with 12 bases sitting between them. Germline CDR1 reads MDHEN; CDR2 reads SYDVKM. CDR3 DNA sequence: TGTGCCAGCAGCGTTCCATTGAGCTCCTATAATTCACCCCTCCACTTT. Its protein product is CASSVPLSSYNSPLHF.

This clone was counted once. V gene TRBV4-3 combines with J gene TRBJ2-1; 11 positions agree with TRBD2. V gave up 2 bases and J gave up 4 bases; unmatched junction bases: 7. The CDR3 sequence is 17 residues long. Germline V gene lookup returns CDR1 LGHNA and CDR2 YSLEER. The CDR3 here is CASSQMTSGDLYNEQFF. CDR3 coding DNA: TGCGCCAGCAGCCAAATGACTAGCGGGGACCTTTACAATGAGCAGTTCTTC.

The V and J genes are TRBV7-9 and TRBJ1-6; no clear D. V was pared by 0 bases and J by 10 bases, with 13 bases between. The CDR3 is 15 amino acids. Germline lookup yields CDR1 SEHNR and CDR2 FQNEAQ (reference sequence). The CDR3 loop reads CASSLARGVGSPLHF. CDR3 bases: TGTGCCAGCAGCTTAGCGCGGGGAGTAGGCTCACCCCTCCACTTT.

The chain joins TRBV18 to TRBJ2-1, with D perhaps matching TRBD1 (5 bases). In germline, CDR1 is KGHSH, CDR2 LQKENI. CDR3 length: 15 residues. Deletions cut 0 bases from V and 6 bases from J, with 12 bases between. The DNA of the CDR3 is TGTGCCAGCTCACCACCAGGCGTAGGGGTCAATGAGCAGTTCTTC. It yields the protein CASSPPGVGVNEQFF.

The rearrangement joins TRBV7-2 to TRBJ1-6, with D maybe TRBD1 (5 bases). The ends were cut back, 2 bases at V and 7 bases at J, with 12 bases in the middle. Germline V lookup: CDR1 SGHTA, CDR2 FQGNSA. This CDR3 has 15 residues. This CDR3 reads CASSLTGQGNSPLHF. CDR3 DNA sequence: TGTGCCAGCAGCTTAACCGGGCAGGGAAATTCACCCCTCCACTTT.

The V gene is TRBV5-4, the J gene TRBJ1-2; D gene unclear. This CDR3 is 15 amino acids long. Per the germline V gene, CDR1 is SGHNT and CDR2 is YYREEE (reference sequence). With 4 bases removed from V and 0 bases from J, the gap between germline ends came to 13 bases. CDR3 loop: CASSPVMTTNYGYTF. The CDR3 DNA reads TGTGCCAGCAGCCCCGTAATGACTACTAACTATGGCTACACCTTC.

The rearrangement links TRBV5-6 to TRBJ1-1, with 8 bases lining up with TRBD1. Trimming removed 2 bases from V and 0 bases from J; junction bases left unmatched: 3. Germline-derived CDR1 and CDR2 are SGHDT and YYEEEE. CDR3 length: 15 residues. CDR3 DNA: TGTGCCAGCAGCTTCGGACAGGGACTGAACACTGAAGCTTTCTTT. It is translated as CASSFGQGLNTEAFF. The entire variable domain, with the rest obtained from reference TRBV5-6 and TRBJ1-1, is as follows: DAGVTQSPTHLIKTRGQQVTLRCSPKSGHDTVSWYQQALGQGPQFIFQYYEEEERQRGNFPDRFSGHQFPNYSSELNVNALLLGDSALYLCASSFGQGLNTEAFFGQGTRLTVV.

This chain links TRBV5-1 with TRBJ1-1, with a tentative D call TRBD1 (5 bases). CDR3 size: 14 residues. Germline-derived CDR1 and CDR2 are SGHRS and YFSETQ. Between the trimmed V and J ends, which lost 6 bases and 8 bases, there was a span of 20 bases. Here the CDR3 DNA reads TGCGCCAGCAACCCCGGGGGTACTACCCAGGAAGCTTTCTTT. Residues: CASNPGGTTQEAFF. Looking up the rest from reference TRBV5-1 and TRBJ1-1 gives the full variable domain: KAGVTQTPRYLIKTRGQQVTLSCSPISGHRSVSWYQQTPGQGLQFLFEYFSETQRNKGNFPGRFSGRQFSNSRSEMNVSTLELGDSALYLCASNPGGTTQEAFFGQGTRLTVV.

This chain joins TRBV11-2 and TRBJ1-3, with no clear D. The CDR3 sequence is 12 residues long. The germline CDR1 and CDR2 sequences are SGHAT and FQNNGV. V was cut by 6 bases and J by 8 bases, with 11 bases left in between. CDR3 in DNA: TGTGCCAGCAGTAGGAGCTCTGACACCATATATTTT. It codes for CASSRSSDTIYF. Full variable domain (rest looked up from reference TRBV11-2 and TRBJ1-3): EAGVAQSPRYKIIEKRQSVAFWCNPISGHATLYWYQQILGQGPKLLIQFQNNGVVDDSQLPKDRFSAERLKGVDSTLKIQPAKLEDSAVYLCASSRSSDTIYFGEGSWLTVV.

The V gene is TRBV19, the J gene TRBJ1-2, with D possibly TRBD1 on 6 matching bases. Trimming left V 7 bases short and J 3 bases short, with 18 bases between. The germline V gene encodes CDR1 LNHDA and CDR2 SQIVND (reference sequence). CDR3 length: 15 residues. For the CDR3, the DNA is TGTGCCAGTAAAGGCCTGAGGGGGTTGGACTATGGCTACACCTTC. This gives the protein CASKGLRGLDYGYTF.

V usage is TRBV7-3 and J usage is TRBJ1-6; D remains unclear. The germline V and J ends were trimmed by 3 bases and 4 bases, with 4 bases remaining between them. The CDR3 totals 13 residues. From germline, CDR1 is SGHTA and CDR2 FQGTGA. CDR3 amino acids: CASSFDYNSPLHF. DNA for the CDR3: TGTGCCAGCAGCTTCGATTATAATTCACCCCTCCACTTT. The full variable domain, with the rest looked up from reference TRBV7-3 and TRBJ1-6, is GAGVSQTPSNKVTEKGKYVELRCDPISGHTALYWYRQSLGQGPEFLIYFQGTGAADDSGLPNDRFFAVRPEGSVSTLKIQRTERGDSAVYLCASSFDYNSPLHFGNGTRLTVT.

CDR3 sequence reads: CASSQPGGAGELFF. CDR3 coding DNA: TGTGCCAGCAGCCAGCCGGGGGGGGCCGGGGAGCTGTTTTTT. This chain links TRBV4-2 with TRBJ2-2; 8 nucleotides align to TRBD2. The CDR3 sequence is 14 residues long. The V segment lost 3 bases and the J segment 6 bases; nucleotides outside the gene matches: 3. Germline CDR1 is LGHNA and CDR2 is YNFKEQ.

The chain links TRBV5-1 to TRBJ2-7, with D perhaps matching TRBD1 (6 bases). Looked up from germline, CDR1 is SGHRS and CDR2 is YFSETQ. The CDR3 runs 12 residues. V lost 0 bases to trimming and J lost 6 bases, with 7 bases between them. The CDR3 sequence is CASSLVGGEQYF. The CDR3 nucleotides are TGCGCCAGCAGCTTGGTAGGGGGCGAGCAGTACTTC.

The chain uses TRBV7-6 and TRBJ1-4; 9 bases agree with TRBD1. The CDR3 has 19 residues. Losses at the gene ends were 2 bases for V and 1 base for J; bases not matched to a gene: 11. Germline V gene data show CDR1 as SGHVS and CDR2 as FNYEAQ. The CDR3 reads CASSLNLGTGPVTNEKLFF. The CDR3 DNA reads as TGTGCCAGCAGCTTAAACCTGGGGACAGGGCCGGTAACTAATGAAAAACTGTTTTTT.

V usage is TRBV7-9 and J usage is TRBJ1-4; the D gene is possibly TRBD1 (5 bases). Per germline, CDR1 SEHNR and CDR2 FQNEAQ (reference sequence). Trimming cost V 5 bases and J 3 bases, with 13 bases left between them. CDR3 length: 15 residues. In DNA, the CDR3 is TGTGCCAGCAGCCCCGGAGGAGGGGCTAATGAAAAACTGTTTTTT. Protein: CASSPGGGANEKLFF.